A single sample gave rise to the 4 T cell receptor beta chains below, sequenced in a study of blood T cell repertoires in COVID-19. Here immunoSEQ multiplex PCR was the method, and the copy in TCRdb shows in-frame clones only, minus some. The sample lists 57,000 or so clones, 65% to 80% occurring once. The specimen was peripheral blood. These receptors originate from a woman aged 80 or over with active or convalescent COVID-19.

V usage is TRBV5-4 and J usage is TRBJ1-2; no clear D gene. The CDR3 has 15 residues. Germline V gene data show CDR1 as SGHNT and CDR2 as YYREEE (reference sequence). Deletions cut 0 bases from V and 5 bases from J, with 14 bases between. CDR3 nucleotides: TGTGCCAGCAGCTTGGCCTCGGGTTACGGGTATGGCTACACCTTC. As protein: CASSLASGYGYGYTF.

The chain uses TRBV30 and TRBJ2-5; 8 positions match TRBD2. Trimming cost V 3 bases and J 3 bases; bases outside gene matches: 6. The CDR3 runs 14 residues. Germline CDR1 and CDR2: GTSNPN and SVGIG (reference sequence). The CDR3 region has the DNA TGTGCCTGGAGCCGGGGACTAGGGGAAGAGACCCAGTACTTC. It specifies CAWSRGLGEETQYF.

The chain uses TRBV7-2 and TRBJ1-2; no firm D call. V was shortened by 1 base and J by 8 bases, with 8 bases between the two germline ends. The CDR3 spans 12 residues. Germline V gene sequence: CDR1 SGHTA, CDR2 FQGNSA. The CDR3 coding sequence is TGTGCCAGCAGCTTAGTTTCAGGCGGCTACACCTTC. This codes for CASSLVSGGYTF.

This clone was counted once. V gene TRBV10-1 combines with J gene TRBJ2-1; 9 bases are shared with TRBD2. The V gene end was trimmed by 5 bases and the J gene end by 10 bases; junction bases not matched to a gene: 9. The V gene's germline CDR1 is WNHNN and CDR2 SYGVQD (reference sequence). This CDR3 has 14 amino acids. The chain's CDR3 is CASSSMLAGSEQFF. For the CDR3, the DNA is TGCGCCAGCAGTTCGATGCTAGCGGGATCCGAGCAGTTCTTC.